These 19 T cell receptor beta chains originate from one sample sequenced in a study of T-cell memory formation after mild COVID-19. TCRdb itself ran the 5' RACE reads through MiXCR, one entry per CDR3 protein. The data show 210,000 or so distinct CDR3 sequences, with over 9.5% seen just once and approximately 3% held by the top ten. Material: PBMCs or a T cell subset sorted from them (not recorded which). The origin of the receptors is a man in his late teens or twenties who had mild COVID-19 (a few samples of this study predate the infection). Cell type and time point are not known.

This clonotype was seen at least ten times. The rearrangement joins TRBV5-1 to TRBJ1-1; D is possibly TRBD1 (5 bases). The CDR3 covers 14 residues. With 7 bases removed from V and 1 base from J, the gap between germline ends came to 14 bases. Germline CDR1 is SGHRS and CDR2 is YFSETQ. For the CDR3, the DNA is TGCGCCAGCGGAAAAACAGGACAGAACACTGAAGCTTTCTTT. Translated, it gives CASGKTGQNTEAFF.

The genes are TRBV5-1 and TRBJ2-7; D may be TRBD2 (5 bases). The V end lost 4 bases, the J end lost 2 bases, and 13 bases lay between the germline ends. Germline CDR1 and CDR2: SGHRS and YFSETQ. The CDR3 is made up of 14 amino acids. The CDR3 DNA follows: TGCGCCAGCAGCCCTCCGACGGGGACCTACGAGCAGTACTTC. It yields the protein CASSPPTGTYEQYF. The full variable domain, with the rest looked up from reference TRBV5-1 and TRBJ2-7, is KAGVTQTPRYLIKTRGQQVTLSCSPISGHRSVSWYQQTPGQGLQFLFEYFSETQRNKGNFPGRFSGRQFSNSRSEMNVSTLELGDSALYLCASSPPTGTYEQYFGPGTRLTVT.

This clonotype has ten or more counts. J is TRBJ2-2 and V is TRBV15; tentatively, D is TRBD2 (5 bases). V was clipped by 1 base and J by 4 bases, with 10 bases between them. Germline loops: CDR1 LNHNV, CDR2 YYDKDF (reference sequence). The CDR3 has 15 residues. CDR3 DNA sequence: TGTGCCACCAGCAGAGGCGGCGCGGGCACCGGGGAGCTGTTTTTT. It codes for CATSRGGAGTGELFF.

This clonotype came up many times. The genes are TRBV6-1 and TRBJ2-3; D unresolved. Germline values: CDR1 MNHNS, CDR2 SASEGT. Trimming cost V 4 bases and J 1 base, with 21 bases left between them. The CDR3 runs 18 residues. CDR3 sequence: CASSAYFPSPTGTDTQYF. CDR3 bases: TGTGCCAGCAGTGCCTACTTTCCTTCTCCCACGGGCACAGATACGCAGTATTTT.

This clonotype occurred a few times. Mismatch with germline at one junction end may stem from a read error. This chain's CDR3 is CASRQGTGSTYEQYF. The CDR3 DNA is TGCGCCAGCAGACAAGGGACAGGGAGTACCTACGAGCAGTACTTC. This chain connects TRBV4-1 to TRBJ2-7, with 9 bases identical to TRBD1. In germline, CDR1 is MGHRA, CDR2 YSYEKL. CDR3 size: 15 residues.

The rearrangement uses TRBV30 and TRBJ2-2; no reliable D call. CDR1 GTSNPN and CDR2 SVGIG come from the germline V gene (reference sequence). The CDR3 is 13 residues long. V dropped 0 bases and J dropped 10 bases, with 12 bases sitting between them. The CDR3 DNA sequence: TGTGCCTGGAGTGTACTACTCCGTGCGGAGCTGTTTTTT. Translating it yields CAWSVLLRAELFF.

The chain carries TRBV7-9 and TRBJ2-1; the D gene is possibly TRBD2 (5 bases). The CDR3 sequence is 16 residues long. CDR1 and CDR2 from the germline V gene are SEHNR and FQNEAQ (reference sequence). V lost 5 bases and J lost 0, with 14 bases in between. The CDR3 DNA reads TGTGCCAGCAGCGCCAGACGGGGAAGCTCCTACAATGAGCAGTTCTTC. Translating it yields CASSARRGSSYNEQFF.

This clonotype was seen repeatedly, ten times or more. The chain employs TRBV18 and TRBJ2-3; D ambiguous. The CDR3 is made up of 12 amino acids. The V end lost 3 bases, the J end lost 6 bases, and 7 bases lay between the germline ends. Germline CDR1 is KGHSH and CDR2 is LQKENI. The CDR3 DNA sequence: TGTGCCAGCTCACCGACGAGGGATACGCAGTATTTT. Its translation: CASSPTRDTQYF.

The chain carries TRBV2 and TRBJ2-3, with unresolved D. Trimming took off 0 bases at V and 7 bases at J, with 11 bases between the two ends. This CDR3 has 14 amino acids. Germline-derived CDR1 and CDR2 are SNHLY and FYNNEI. The CDR3 spells CASSEALRGNTQYF. The CDR3 coding sequence is TGTGCCAGCAGTGAAGCGCTTCGAGGAAATACGCAGTATTTT.

This clonotype showed up just a few times. The rearrangement joins TRBV11-2 to TRBJ2-7; 11 nucleotides match TRBD1. Germline lookup yields CDR1 SGHAT and CDR2 FQNNGV. The junction had 4 bases not matched to a gene; V was cut back by 5 bases and J by 4 bases. This CDR3 comprises 14 residues. The CDR3 bases are TGTGCCAGCAGCACGGACAGGGGGCAATACGAGCAGTACTTC. Its translation: CASSTDRGQYEQYF.

The sample holds many counts of this clonotype. The rearrangement uses TRBV5-1 and TRBJ1-2; 10 nucleotides match TRBD1. The trim removed 4 bases at V and 5 bases at J, leaving 8 bases unmatched. Germline-derived CDR1 and CDR2 are SGHRS and YFSETQ. The CDR3 spans 15 residues. The CDR3 DNA follows: TGCGCCAGCAGCCCCGACAGGGGGCGCGGGTATGGCTACACCTTC. Amino acids: CASSPDRGRGYGYTF. Filled out from reference TRBV5-1 and TRBJ1-2, the complete variable domain reads KAGVTQTPRYLIKTRGQQVTLSCSPISGHRSVSWYQQTPGQGLQFLFEYFSETQRNKGNFPGRFSGRQFSNSRSEMNVSTLELGDSALYLCASSPDRGRGYGYTFGSGTRLTVV.

The chain has TRBV2 and TRBJ2-5, with D perhaps matching TRBD1 (5 bases). This CDR3 region has 14 residues. Germline lookup yields CDR1 SNHLY and CDR2 FYNNEI. Trimming took off 6 bases at V and 1 base at J, with 12 bases between the two ends. CDR3 protein: CASRLGLVQETQYF. CDR3 in DNA: TGTGCCAGCAGACTGGGGCTAGTCCAAGAGACCCAGTACTTC.

This clonotype turned up a few times. This sequence joins TRBV11-1 and TRBJ2-2, with unresolved D. The CDR3 runs to 14 residues. V gave up 2 bases and J gave up 7 bases, with 11 bases separating them. CDR1 SGHAT and CDR2 FQDESV come from the germline V gene (reference sequence). The CDR3 DNA is TGTGCCAGCAGCTTATCTCCCACCGGCGGGGAGCTGTTTTTT. Protein product: CASSLSPTGGELFF.

In this sample, this clonotype turned up a few times. CDR3 sequence: CASGDLYGYTF. The CDR3 DNA sequence: TGTGCCAGCGGGGACCTCTATGGCTACACCTTC. The chain combines TRBV2 with TRBJ1-2; D is possibly TRBD1 (5 bases). Per the germline V gene, CDR1 is SNHLY and CDR2 is FYNNEI. V lost 8 bases, J lost 4 bases, and 8 bases lay in between. The CDR3 is 11 residues long.

About this clonotype itself: A much larger clone differs by one base, so this may be a read error. The genes are TRBV7-9 and TRBJ1-2; TRBD1 might be the D (6 bases). CDR3 length equals 16 residues. CDR1 is SEHNR and CDR2 is FQNEAQ in the germline V gene (reference sequence). Trimming stripped 5 bases from V and 3 bases from J, with 19 bases between. CDR3 nucleotides: TGTGCCAGCAGCGACGGTTGTGGACAGAGCTACTATGGCTACACCTTC. Residues: CASSDGCGQSYYGYTF.

The chain employs TRBV9 and TRBJ2-7; D is perhaps TRBD2 (5 bases). Trimming left V 0 bases short and J 3 bases short, with 10 bases between. Germline V gene sequence: CDR1 SGDLS, CDR2 YYNGEE. The CDR3 spans 14 residues. The CDR3 bases are TGTGCCAGCAGCGTAGAAGCGGAAAACTACGAGCAGTACTTC. It is translated as CASSVEAENYEQYF. Together with reference TRBV9 and TRBJ2-7, the CDR3 gives the full variable domain: DSGVTQTPKHLITATGQRVTLRCSPRSGDLSVYWYQQSLDQGLQFLIQYYNGEERAKGNILERFSAQQFPDLHSELNLSSLELGDSALYFCASSVEAENYEQYFGPGTRLTVT.

The chain has TRBV6-5 and TRBJ1-1, with D unresolved. Germline CDR1 MNHEY, CDR2 SVGAGI. Trimming took off 0 bases at V and 2 bases at J, with 7 bases between the two ends. This CDR3 contains 14 residues. The CDR3 nucleotides read TGTGCCAGCAGTTACTCTTGGGGTAACACTGAAGCTTTCTTT. It encodes CASSYSWGNTEAFF.

V usage is TRBV5-1 and J usage is TRBJ1-2, with D hard to call. CDR1 and CDR2 (germline): SGHRS, YFSETQ. V dropped 4 bases and J dropped 4 bases, with 11 bases sitting between them. The CDR3 is 13 residues long. CDR3 sequence: CASSPTEAYGYTF. The CDR3 DNA reads as TGCGCCAGCAGCCCGACCGAAGCCTATGGCTACACCTTC. Using reference TRBV5-1 and TRBJ1-2 for the parts outside the CDR3, the full variable domain is KAGVTQTPRYLIKTRGQQVTLSCSPISGHRSVSWYQQTPGQGLQFLFEYFSETQRNKGNFPGRFSGRQFSNSRSEMNVSTLELGDSALYLCASSPTEAYGYTFGSGTRLTVV.

This clonotype has at least ten counts. The V call is TRBV20-1, the J call TRBJ2-5; 7 nucleotides match TRBD1. The CDR3 runs to 12 residues. The germline gives CDR1 DFQATT, CDR2 SNEGSKA (reference sequence). V lost 5 bases, J lost 2 bases, and 2 bases stayed unmatched. The CDR3 DNA sequence: TGCAGTGCTGGGACAGATCAAGAGACCCAGTACTTC. This codes for CSAGTDQETQYF.